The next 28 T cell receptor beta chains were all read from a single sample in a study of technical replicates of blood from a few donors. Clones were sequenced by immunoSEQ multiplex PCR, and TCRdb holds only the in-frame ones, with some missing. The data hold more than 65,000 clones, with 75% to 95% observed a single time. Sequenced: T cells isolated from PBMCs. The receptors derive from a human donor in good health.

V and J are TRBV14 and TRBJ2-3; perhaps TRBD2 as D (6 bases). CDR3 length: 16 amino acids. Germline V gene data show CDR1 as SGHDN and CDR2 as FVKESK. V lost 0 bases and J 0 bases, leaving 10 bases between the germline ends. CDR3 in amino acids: CASSQDVGRSTDTQYF. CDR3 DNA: TGTGCCAGCAGCCAAGATGTGGGGAGGAGCACAGATACGCAGTATTTT.

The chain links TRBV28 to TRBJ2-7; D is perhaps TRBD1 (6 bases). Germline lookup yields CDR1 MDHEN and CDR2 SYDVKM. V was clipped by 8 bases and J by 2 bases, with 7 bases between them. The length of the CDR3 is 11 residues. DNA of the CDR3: TGTGCCAGCCGGACAGCCTACGAGCAGTACTTC. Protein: CASRTAYEQYF. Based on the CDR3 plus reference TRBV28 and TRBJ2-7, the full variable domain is DVKVTQSSRYLVKRTGEKVFLECVQDMDHENMFWYRQDPGLGLRLIYFSYDVKMKEKGDIPEGYSVSREKKERFSLILESASTNQTSMYLCASRTAYEQYFGPGTRLTVT.

The DNA of the CDR3 is TGTGCCAGTAGTGTAGGGACAGATTCTAGCAATCAGCCCCAGCATTTT. Protein sequence: CASSVGTDSSNQPQHF. V gene TRBV19 combines with J gene TRBJ1-5, with 7 bases matching TRBD1. V dropped 5 bases and J dropped 0; count of bases not matched to a gene: 7. CDR3 length equals 16 residues. The germline gives CDR1 LNHDA, CDR2 SQIVND (reference sequence).

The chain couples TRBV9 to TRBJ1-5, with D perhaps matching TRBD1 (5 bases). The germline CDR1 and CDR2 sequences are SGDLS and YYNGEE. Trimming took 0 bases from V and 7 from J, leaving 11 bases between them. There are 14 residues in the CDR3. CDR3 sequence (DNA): TGTGCCAGCAGCGTAGGGGGGGTAGGCCAGCCCCAGCATTTT. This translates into CASSVGGVGQPQHF.

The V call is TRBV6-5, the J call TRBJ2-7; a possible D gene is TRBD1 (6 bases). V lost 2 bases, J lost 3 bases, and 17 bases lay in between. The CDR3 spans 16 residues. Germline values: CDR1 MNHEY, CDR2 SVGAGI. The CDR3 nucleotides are TGTGCCAGCAGTTACGGACAGACGCTTAGTGTCTACGAGCAGTACTTC. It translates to CASSYGQTLSVYEQYF.

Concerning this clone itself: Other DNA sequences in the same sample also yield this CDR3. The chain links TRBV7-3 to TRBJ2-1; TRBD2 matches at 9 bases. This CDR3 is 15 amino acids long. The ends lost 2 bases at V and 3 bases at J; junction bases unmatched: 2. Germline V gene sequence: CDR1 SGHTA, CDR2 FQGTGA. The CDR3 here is CASSLGAGGYNEQFF. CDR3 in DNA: TGTGCCAGCAGCTTAGGAGCGGGGGGCTACAATGAGCAGTTCTTC.

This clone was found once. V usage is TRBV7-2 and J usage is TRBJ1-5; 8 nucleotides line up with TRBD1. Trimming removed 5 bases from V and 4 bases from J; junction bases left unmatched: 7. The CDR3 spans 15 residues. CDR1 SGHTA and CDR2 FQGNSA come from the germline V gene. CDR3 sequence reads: CASSVGQGQNQPQHF. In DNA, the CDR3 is TGTGCCAGCAGCGTAGGACAGGGCCAGAATCAGCCCCAGCATTTT.

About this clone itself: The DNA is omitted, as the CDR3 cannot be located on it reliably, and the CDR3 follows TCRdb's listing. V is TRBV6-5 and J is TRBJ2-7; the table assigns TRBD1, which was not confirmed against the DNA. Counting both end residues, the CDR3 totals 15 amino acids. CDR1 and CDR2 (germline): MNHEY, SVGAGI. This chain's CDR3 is CASSYVVGQGSDMDF.

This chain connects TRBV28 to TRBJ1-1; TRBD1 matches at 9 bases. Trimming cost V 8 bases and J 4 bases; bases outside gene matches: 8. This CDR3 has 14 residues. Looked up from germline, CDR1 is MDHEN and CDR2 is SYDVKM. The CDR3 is CASQEDRGATEAFF. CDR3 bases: TGTGCCAGCCAGGAGGACAGGGGCGCCACTGAAGCTTTCTTT. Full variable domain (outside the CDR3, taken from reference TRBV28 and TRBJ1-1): DVKVTQSSRYLVKRTGEKVFLECVQDMDHENMFWYRQDPGLGLRLIYFSYDVKMKEKGDIPEGYSVSREKKERFSLILESASTNQTSMYLCASQEDRGATEAFFGQGTRLTVV.

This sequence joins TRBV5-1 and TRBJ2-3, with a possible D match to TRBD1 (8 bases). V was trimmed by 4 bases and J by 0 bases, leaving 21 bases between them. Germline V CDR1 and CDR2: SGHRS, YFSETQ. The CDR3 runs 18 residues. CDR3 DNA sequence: TGCGCCAGCAGCCCTTCAAGAACAGGGGGGGTTAGCACAGATACGCAGTATTTT. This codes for CASSPSRTGGVSTDTQYF.

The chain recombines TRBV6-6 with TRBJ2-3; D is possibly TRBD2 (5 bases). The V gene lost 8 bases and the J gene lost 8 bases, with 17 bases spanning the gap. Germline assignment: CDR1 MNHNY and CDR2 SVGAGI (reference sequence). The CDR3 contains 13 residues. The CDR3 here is CASGNDYTTTQYF. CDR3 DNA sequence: TGTGCCAGCGGAAATGACTATACTACTACGCAGTATTTT.

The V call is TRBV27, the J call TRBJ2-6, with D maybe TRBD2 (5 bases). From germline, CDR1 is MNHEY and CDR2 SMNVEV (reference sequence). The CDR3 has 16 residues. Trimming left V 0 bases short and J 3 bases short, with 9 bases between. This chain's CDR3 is CASSLSPGSGANVLTF. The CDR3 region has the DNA TGTGCCAGCAGTTTATCGCCGGGGAGTGGGGCCAACGTCCTGACTTTC.

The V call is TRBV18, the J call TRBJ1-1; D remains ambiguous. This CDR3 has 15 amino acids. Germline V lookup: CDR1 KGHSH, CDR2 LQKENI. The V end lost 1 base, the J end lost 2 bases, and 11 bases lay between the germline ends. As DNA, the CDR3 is TGTGCCAGCTCACCACTTATTACAGCCAACACTGAAGCTTTCTTT. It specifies CASSPLITANTEAFF.

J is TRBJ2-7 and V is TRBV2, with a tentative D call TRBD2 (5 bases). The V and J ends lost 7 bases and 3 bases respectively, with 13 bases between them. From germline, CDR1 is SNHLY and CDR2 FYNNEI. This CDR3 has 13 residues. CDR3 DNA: TGTGCCAGCACCGACCACGGGGTCTACGAGCAGTACTTC. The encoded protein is CASTDHGVYEQYF.

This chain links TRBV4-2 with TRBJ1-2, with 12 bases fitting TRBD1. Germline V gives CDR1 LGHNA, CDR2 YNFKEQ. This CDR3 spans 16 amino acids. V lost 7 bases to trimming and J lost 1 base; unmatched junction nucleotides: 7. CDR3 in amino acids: CASTSGQGAVNYGYTF. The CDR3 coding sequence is TGTGCCAGCACCTCGGGACAGGGGGCCGTTAACTATGGCTACACCTTC.

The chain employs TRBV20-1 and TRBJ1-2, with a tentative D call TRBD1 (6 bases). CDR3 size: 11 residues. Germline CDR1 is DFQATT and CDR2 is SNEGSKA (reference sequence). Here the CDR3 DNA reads TGCAGGGGGGCGGGGGCGCGGGGCTACACCTTC. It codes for CRGAGARGYTF.

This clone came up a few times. The CDR3 nucleotides read TGTGCCAGCAGCCCCCTGACAGGGGGCGGGAACACTGAAGCTTTCTTT. It codes for CASSPLTGGGNTEAFF. This rearrangement joins TRBV7-9 to TRBJ1-1, with 10 bases identical to TRBD1. The CDR3 runs 16 residues. Trimming took 5 bases from V and 1 from J; bases not matched to a gene: 7. The germline V gene has CDR1 SEHNR and CDR2 FQNEAQ (reference sequence).

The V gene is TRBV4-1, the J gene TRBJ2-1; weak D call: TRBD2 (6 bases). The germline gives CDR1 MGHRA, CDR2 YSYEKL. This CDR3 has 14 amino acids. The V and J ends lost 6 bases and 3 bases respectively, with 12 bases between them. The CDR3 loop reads CASRGREVYNEQFF. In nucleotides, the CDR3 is TGCGCCAGCAGAGGAAGGGAGGTCTACAATGAGCAGTTCTTC.

DNA of the CDR3: TGTGCCAGTAGTTCAGGGGTGAGGCAGCCCCAGCATTTT. Amino acids: CASSSGVRQPQHF. The rearrangement uses TRBV19 and TRBJ1-5; a possible D gene is TRBD1 (6 bases). Trimming cost V 5 bases and J 7 bases, with 12 bases left between them. This CDR3 region has 13 residues. The V gene's germline CDR1 is LNHDA and CDR2 SQIVND (reference sequence).

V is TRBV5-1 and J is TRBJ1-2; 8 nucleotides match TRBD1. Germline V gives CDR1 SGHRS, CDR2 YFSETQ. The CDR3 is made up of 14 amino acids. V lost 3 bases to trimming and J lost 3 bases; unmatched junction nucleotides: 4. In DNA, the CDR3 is TGCGCCAGCAGCTCGGGACAGGCCTACTATGGCTACACCTTC. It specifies CASSSGQAYYGYTF.

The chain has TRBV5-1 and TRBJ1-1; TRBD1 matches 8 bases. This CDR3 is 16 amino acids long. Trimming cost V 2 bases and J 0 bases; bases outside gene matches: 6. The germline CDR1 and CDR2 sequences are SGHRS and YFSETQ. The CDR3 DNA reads TGCGCCAGCAGCTTAGGACAGGGACCCGTGAACACTGAAGCTTTCTTT. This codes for CASSLGQGPVNTEAFF.

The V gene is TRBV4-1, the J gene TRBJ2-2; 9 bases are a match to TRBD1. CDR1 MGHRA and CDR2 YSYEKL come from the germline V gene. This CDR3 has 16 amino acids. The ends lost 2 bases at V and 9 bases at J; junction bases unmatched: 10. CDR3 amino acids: CASSQPGTGPRRELFF. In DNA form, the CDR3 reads TGCGCCAGCAGCCAACCCGGGACAGGGCCTAGGAGGGAGCTGTTTTTT.

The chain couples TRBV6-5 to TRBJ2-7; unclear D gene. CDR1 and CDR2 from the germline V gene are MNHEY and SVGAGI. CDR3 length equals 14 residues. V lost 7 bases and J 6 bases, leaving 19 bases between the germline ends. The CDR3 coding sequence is TGTGCCAGCAAACACCCAGAGGTTAATGTCGAGCAGTACTTC. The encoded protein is CASKHPEVNVEQYF.

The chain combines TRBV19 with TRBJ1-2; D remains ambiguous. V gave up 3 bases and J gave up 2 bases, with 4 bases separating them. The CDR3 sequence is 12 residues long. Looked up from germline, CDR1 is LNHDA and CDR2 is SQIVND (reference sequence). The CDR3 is CASSMTNYGYTF. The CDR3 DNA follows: TGTGCCAGTAGTATGACAAACTATGGCTACACCTTC.

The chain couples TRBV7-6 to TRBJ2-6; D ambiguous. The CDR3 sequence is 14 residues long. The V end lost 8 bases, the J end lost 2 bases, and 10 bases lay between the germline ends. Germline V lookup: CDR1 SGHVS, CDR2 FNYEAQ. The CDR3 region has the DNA TGTGCCAGCGGTGTGGAGACTGGGGCCAACGTCCTGACTTTC. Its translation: CASGVETGANVLTF.

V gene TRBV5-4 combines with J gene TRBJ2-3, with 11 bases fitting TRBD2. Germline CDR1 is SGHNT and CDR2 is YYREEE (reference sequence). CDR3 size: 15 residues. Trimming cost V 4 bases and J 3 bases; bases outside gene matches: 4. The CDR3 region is CASSPTSGRTDTQYF. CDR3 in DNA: TGTGCCAGCAGCCCAACTAGCGGGAGAACAGATACGCAGTATTTT.

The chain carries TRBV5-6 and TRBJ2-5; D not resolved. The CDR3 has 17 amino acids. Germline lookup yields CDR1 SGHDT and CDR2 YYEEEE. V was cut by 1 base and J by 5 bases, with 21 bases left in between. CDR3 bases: TGTGCCAGCAGCTTGACCATCGGCAGTCTAGTAGTTGAGACCCAGTACTTC. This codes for CASSLTIGSLVVETQYF.

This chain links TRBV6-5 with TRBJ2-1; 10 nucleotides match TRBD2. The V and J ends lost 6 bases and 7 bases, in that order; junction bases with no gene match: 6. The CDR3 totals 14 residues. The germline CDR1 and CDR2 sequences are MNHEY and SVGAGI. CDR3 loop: CASRPSGRGNEQFF. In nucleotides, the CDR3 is TGTGCCAGCAGACCTAGCGGGAGAGGGAATGAGCAGTTCTTC.